The 3 T cell receptor beta chains listed next were all sequenced from one sample in a study of cytomegalovirus exposure and HLA in healthy donors. PCR amplification relied on 60 Vbeta primers (plus 13 Jbeta primers). Sequencing used immunoSEQ multiplex PCR; TCRdb keeps in-frame clones, though not all of them. The sample has about 120,000 clones; 75% to 85% are singletons. The sample taken for sequencing was PBMCs. The receptors shown here come from a man aged 40-50 years in good health and CMV-seronegative.

The V gene is TRBV5-1, the J gene TRBJ2-5; possible D gene TRBD1, 6 bases. The V gene's germline CDR1 is SGHRS and CDR2 YFSETQ. Trimming stripped 4 bases from V and 2 bases from J, with 15 bases between. The CDR3 has 15 residues. DNA of the CDR3: TGCGCCAGCAGCGACACGACAGGCCCTCAAGAGACCCAGTACTTC. Amino acid sequence: CASSDTTGPQETQYF.

CDR3 in DNA: TGTGCCAGCAGCCTGACCAGGGGAGGCTACACCTTC. The encoded protein is CASSLTRGGYTF. V usage is TRBV11-3 and J usage is TRBJ1-2; the D gene is possibly TRBD1 (6 bases). The CDR3 is made up of 12 amino acids. V lost 5 bases to trimming and J lost 8 bases, with 12 bases between them. Germline values: CDR1 SGHNT, CDR2 YENEEA.

This clone was counted a single time. The rearrangement joins TRBV6-5 to TRBJ1-1; 9 bases fit TRBD1. V was pared by 5 bases and J by 5 bases, with 6 bases of the junction left unmatched. CDR3 length equals 14 residues. CDR1 is MNHEY, CDR2 SVGAGI, per germline. This CDR3 is CASSTGTGWTEAFF. The DNA of the CDR3 is TGTGCCAGCAGTACCGGGACAGGGTGGACTGAAGCTTTCTTT.